The source of this T cell receptor beta chain is a study of cytomegalovirus exposure and HLA in healthy donors. General study points: Rates of TCR association differed by HLA locus in a later analysis, with DRB1 highest and HLA-C lowest.

The PCR used 60 Vbeta and 13 Jbeta primers. Libraries were prepared by immunoSEQ multiplex PCR; TCRdb keeps only in-frame clonotypes and omits some of them. The repertoire holds 170,000 or so clones, with 70% to 85% as singletons. The trim removed 4 bases at V and 4 bases at J, leaving 4 bases unmatched. The length of the CDR3 is 16 residues. Germline CDR1 is MGHRA and CDR2 is YSYEKL. On this clone itself: Its specificity is unknown.

The chain links TRBV4-1 to TRBJ2-5; TRBD2 aligns across 15 bases. The clonotype originates from a woman aged 25 to 39 in good health and CMV-seropositive. Sequenced sample: PBMCs. The CDR3 sequence is CASSREGLAGGETQYF. The CDR3, as DNA: TGCGCCAGCAGCCGAGAGGGACTAGCGGGAGGAGAGACCCAGTACTTC.